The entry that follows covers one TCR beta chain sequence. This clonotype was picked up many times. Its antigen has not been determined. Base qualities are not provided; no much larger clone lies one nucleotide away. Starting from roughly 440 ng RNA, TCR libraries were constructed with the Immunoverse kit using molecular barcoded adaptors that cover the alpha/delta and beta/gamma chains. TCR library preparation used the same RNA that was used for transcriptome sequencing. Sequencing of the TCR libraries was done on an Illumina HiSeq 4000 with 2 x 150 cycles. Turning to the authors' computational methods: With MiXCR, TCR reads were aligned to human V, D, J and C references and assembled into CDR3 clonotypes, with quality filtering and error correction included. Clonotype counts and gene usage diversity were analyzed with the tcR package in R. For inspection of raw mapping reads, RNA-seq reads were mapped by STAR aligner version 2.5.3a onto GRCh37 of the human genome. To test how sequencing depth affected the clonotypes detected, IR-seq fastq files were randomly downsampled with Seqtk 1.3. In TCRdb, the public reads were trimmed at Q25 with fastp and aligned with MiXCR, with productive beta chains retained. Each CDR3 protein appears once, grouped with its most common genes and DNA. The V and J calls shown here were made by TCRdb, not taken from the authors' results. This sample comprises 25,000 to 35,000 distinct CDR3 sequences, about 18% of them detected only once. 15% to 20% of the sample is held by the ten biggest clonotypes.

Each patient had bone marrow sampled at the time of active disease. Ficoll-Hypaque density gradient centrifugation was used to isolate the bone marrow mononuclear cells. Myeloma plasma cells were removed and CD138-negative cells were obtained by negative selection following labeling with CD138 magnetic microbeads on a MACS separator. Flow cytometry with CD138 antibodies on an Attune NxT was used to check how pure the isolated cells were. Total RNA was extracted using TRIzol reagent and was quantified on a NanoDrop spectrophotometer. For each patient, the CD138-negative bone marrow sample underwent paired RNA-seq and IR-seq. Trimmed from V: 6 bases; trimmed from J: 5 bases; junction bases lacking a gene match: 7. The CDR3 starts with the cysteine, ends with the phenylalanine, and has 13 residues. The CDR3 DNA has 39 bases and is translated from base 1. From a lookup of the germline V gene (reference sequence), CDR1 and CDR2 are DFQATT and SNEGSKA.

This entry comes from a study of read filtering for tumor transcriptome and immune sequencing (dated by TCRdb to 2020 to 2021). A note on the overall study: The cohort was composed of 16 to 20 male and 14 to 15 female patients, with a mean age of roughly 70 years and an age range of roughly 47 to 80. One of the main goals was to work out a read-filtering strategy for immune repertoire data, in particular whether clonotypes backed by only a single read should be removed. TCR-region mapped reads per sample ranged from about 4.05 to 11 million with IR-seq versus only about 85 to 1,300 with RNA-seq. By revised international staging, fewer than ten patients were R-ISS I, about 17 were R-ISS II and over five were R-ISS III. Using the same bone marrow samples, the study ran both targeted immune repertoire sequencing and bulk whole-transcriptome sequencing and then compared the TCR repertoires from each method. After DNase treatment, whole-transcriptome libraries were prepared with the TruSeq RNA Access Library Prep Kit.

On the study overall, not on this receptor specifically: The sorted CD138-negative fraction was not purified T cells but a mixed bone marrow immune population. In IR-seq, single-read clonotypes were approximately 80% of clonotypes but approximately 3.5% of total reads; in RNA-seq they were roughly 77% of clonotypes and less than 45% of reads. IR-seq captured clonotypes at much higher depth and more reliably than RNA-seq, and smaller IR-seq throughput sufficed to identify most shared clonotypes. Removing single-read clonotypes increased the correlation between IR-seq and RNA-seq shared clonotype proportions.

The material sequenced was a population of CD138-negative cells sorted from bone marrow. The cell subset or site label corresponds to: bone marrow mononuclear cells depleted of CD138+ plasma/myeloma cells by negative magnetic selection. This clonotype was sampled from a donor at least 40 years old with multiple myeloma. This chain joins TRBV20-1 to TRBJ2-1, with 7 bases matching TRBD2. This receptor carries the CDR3 CSASGLENNEQFF. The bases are TGCAGTGCCTCAGGACTAGAAAACAATGAGCAGTTCTTC.